This T cell receptor beta chain is from a study of blood T cell repertoires in COVID-19. As for the study in general: Samples came from the United States, Italy and Spain, spanning acute and convalescent COVID-19. Sample material is recorded as cDNA or gDNA derived from T cells, B-cell-depleted T cells, or PBMCs.

The authors' processing: Estimation of nucleated cell counts relied on the amplification of reference gene primers. Profiling relied on immunoSEQ multiplex PCR, and the TCRdb table lists in-frame clones only, not all of them. That table gives V, J and clone size, and the DNA gave D and trimming. This table holds around 190,000 clones, around 79% found once. This clone was counted once. The CDR3 covers 17 residues. With 4 bases clipped from V and 2 bases from J, the junction kept 7 bases outside the gene matches. Germline CDR1 is SGHTS and CDR2 is YDEGEE. The genes are TRBV5-8 and TRBJ2-3; 13 bases agree with TRBD2. The sequenced material came from peripheral blood. This receptor was obtained from a woman in her forties or fifties with acute or convalescent COVID-19. The CDR3 is CASSPGGTSGATDTQYF. CDR3 DNA sequence: TGTGCCAGCAGCCCTGGTGGGACTAGCGGGGCCACAGATACGCAGTATTTT.